The 15 T cell receptor beta chains in this list originate from one sample, sequenced in a study of blood T cell repertoires in COVID-19. Assay: immunoSEQ multiplex PCR; the TCRdb copy retains only in-frame clones and omits some. The data contain 310,000 or so clones, about four fifths of them singletons. The material sequenced was peripheral blood. These receptors were obtained from a woman in her 50s with acute or convalescent COVID-19.

This chain joins TRBV5-5 and TRBJ2-2; 8 nucleotides line up with TRBD1. V dropped 4 bases and J dropped 4; count of bases not matched to a gene: 9. The CDR3 sequence is 16 residues long. From germline, CDR1 is SGHKS and CDR2 YYEKEE (reference sequence). The CDR3 sequence: CASSPAGGASTGELFF. The CDR3 DNA follows: TGTGCCAGCAGCCCCGCAGGGGGCGCGAGCACCGGGGAGCTGTTTTTT.

This clone was observed a single time. The chain carries TRBV2 and TRBJ1-2; TRBD1 matches at 8 bases. The CDR3 spans 13 residues. V lost 7 bases and J lost 4; bases outside the gene matches: 5. CDR1 is SNHLY, CDR2 FYNNEI, per germline. Here the CDR3 reads CASTTGGPYGYTF. In DNA, the CDR3 is TGTGCCAGCACCACAGGGGGGCCCTATGGCTACACCTTC.

This clone was picked up a small number of times. In DNA form, the CDR3 reads TGTGCCAGCAGCCGCGGGACTAGCGGGAGAAGGGGCCACAATGAGCAGTTCTTC. Amino acids: CASSRGTSGRRGHNEQFF. This chain connects TRBV4-2 to TRBJ2-1; 14 bases line up with TRBD2. Per the germline V gene, CDR1 is LGHNA and CDR2 is YNFKEQ. CDR3 length: 18 residues. With 4 bases clipped from V and 5 bases from J, the junction kept 10 bases outside the gene matches.

The chain employs TRBV27 and TRBJ1-6; 9 bases are shared with TRBD1. Germline V gene data show CDR1 as MNHEY and CDR2 as SMNVEV (reference sequence). V lost 6 bases to trimming and J lost 2 bases; unmatched junction nucleotides: 8. The CDR3 contains 17 residues. CDR3 residues: CASRPGQGGTYNSPLHF. The DNA for the CDR3 is TGTGCCAGCAGGCCGGGACAGGGAGGCACCTATAATTCACCCCTCCACTTT.

The chain recombines TRBV3-1 (or the pseudogene TRBV3-2) with TRBJ1-1; D ambiguous. Germline V gene data show CDR1 as LGHDT and CDR2 as YNNKEL (reference sequence). The CDR3 extends over 14 amino acids. V was trimmed by 3 bases and J by 2 bases, leaving 10 bases between them. CDR3 residues: CASSHDRGNTEAFF. CDR3 DNA sequence: TGTGCCAGCAGCCACGATCGGGGAAACACTGAAGCTTTCTTT.

This chain joins TRBV29-1 and TRBJ2-2; no clear D. V was shortened by 2 bases and J by 2 bases, with 9 bases between the two germline ends. The germline CDR1 and CDR2 sequences are SQVTM and ANQGSEA. The CDR3 has 14 amino acids. CDR3 in DNA: TGCAGCGTTGAAAGCACCGCTAACACCGGGGAGCTGTTTTTT. It codes for CSVESTANTGELFF.

The chain combines TRBV3-1 (or the pseudogene TRBV3-2) with TRBJ2-1; D may be TRBD2 (5 bases). Germline CDR1 is LGHDT and CDR2 is YNNKEL (reference sequence). Trimming pared 0 bases from V and 0 bases from J, leaving 12 bases between. The CDR3 totals 17 residues. The CDR3 reads CASSQDRRTGSYNEQFF. For the CDR3, the DNA is TGTGCCAGCAGCCAAGATCGTCGGACTGGCTCCTACAATGAGCAGTTCTTC.

The V call is TRBV20-1, the J call TRBJ1-2; 8 bases fit TRBD1. The germline V gene encodes CDR1 DFQATT and CDR2 SNEGSKA (reference sequence). The CDR3 is 15 amino acids. J gave up 1 base and V 4 bases, and 8 bases lay outside the gene matches. CDR3 protein: CSATDGTGLNYGYTF. As DNA, the CDR3 is TGCAGTGCTACTGACGGGACAGGACTTAACTATGGCTACACCTTC.

The chain carries TRBV4-1 and TRBJ2-7; 7 nucleotides agree with TRBD1. Germline V gene data show CDR1 as MGHRA and CDR2 as YSYEKL. Trimming at V came to 3 bases and at J to 4 bases, leaving 12 bases not matched to a gene. The CDR3 extends over 16 amino acids. The CDR3 DNA sequence: TGCGCCAGCAGCCATAGTCCGGCAGGGGGATTTTACGAGCAGTACGTC. Its translation: CASSHSPAGGFYEQYV.

The CDR3 protein is CAWSRGWAEAFF. The CDR3 nucleotides read TGTGCCTGGAGTAGGGGGTGGGCTGAAGCTTTCTTT. This sequence joins TRBV30 and TRBJ1-1; D is perhaps TRBD1 (6 bases). V was trimmed by 2 bases and J by 6 bases, leaving 10 bases between them. This CDR3 has 12 residues. CDR1 is GTSNPN, CDR2 SVGIG, per germline (reference sequence).

The chain is built from TRBV2 and TRBJ1-2; D possibly corresponds to TRBD1 (5 bases). V lost 2 bases and J lost 2, with 9 bases in between. Per germline, CDR1 SNHLY and CDR2 FYNNEI. The CDR3 has 14 residues. The CDR3 sequence is CASSELDRNYGYTF. The CDR3 DNA is TGTGCCAGCAGTGAACTCGACAGAAACTATGGCTACACCTTC. Supplemented by reference TRBV2 and TRBJ1-2, the full variable domain reads EPEVTQTPSHQVTQMGQEVILRCVPISNHLYFYWYRQILGQKVEFLVSFYNNEISEKSEIFDDQFSVERPDGSNFTLKIRSTKLEDSAMYFCASSELDRNYGYTFGSGTRLTVV.

V and J are TRBV5-8 and TRBJ2-5; 9 bases are shared with TRBD1. Unmatched junction bases numbered 5, after V lost 3 bases and J lost 5 bases. Germline CDR1 reads SGHTS; CDR2 reads YDEGEE. The CDR3 loop spans 14 amino acids. The CDR3 sequence is CASSSTGGSETQYF. CDR3 nucleotide sequence: TGTGCCAGCAGCTCCACAGGGGGCAGTGAGACCCAGTACTTC.

The J gene is TRBJ2-5, the V gene TRBV19; 10 bases agree with TRBD2. The CDR3 length is 17 residues. Germline V lookup: CDR1 LNHDA, CDR2 SQIVND (reference sequence). Losses at the gene ends were 4 bases for V and 5 bases for J; bases not matched to a gene: 13. The CDR3 DNA reads TGTGCCAGTAGTACGCTAGCGGGGGCCCTCGTGGGGGAGACCCAGTACTTC. This encodes CASSTLAGALVGETQYF.

The CDR3 DNA follows: TGCAGTGCTCAAATTTACAATGAGCAGTTCTTC. Its protein is CSAQIYNEQFF. This chain uses TRBV20-1 with TRBJ2-1; no clear D. V was trimmed by 5 bases and J by 4 bases, leaving 6 bases between them. Germline V gives CDR1 DFQATT, CDR2 SNEGSKA (reference sequence). The CDR3 consists of 11 residues.

CDR3 residues: CASSPGREGTGELFF. Written as DNA, the CDR3 is TGTGCCAGCTCACCAGGGAGAGAAGGCACCGGGGAGCTGTTTTTT. The rearrangement links TRBV18 to TRBJ2-2; D might be TRBD2 (5 bases). V was pared by 2 bases and J by 4 bases, with 11 bases between. The germline V gene encodes CDR1 KGHSH and CDR2 LQKENI. This CDR3 is built from 15 residues.